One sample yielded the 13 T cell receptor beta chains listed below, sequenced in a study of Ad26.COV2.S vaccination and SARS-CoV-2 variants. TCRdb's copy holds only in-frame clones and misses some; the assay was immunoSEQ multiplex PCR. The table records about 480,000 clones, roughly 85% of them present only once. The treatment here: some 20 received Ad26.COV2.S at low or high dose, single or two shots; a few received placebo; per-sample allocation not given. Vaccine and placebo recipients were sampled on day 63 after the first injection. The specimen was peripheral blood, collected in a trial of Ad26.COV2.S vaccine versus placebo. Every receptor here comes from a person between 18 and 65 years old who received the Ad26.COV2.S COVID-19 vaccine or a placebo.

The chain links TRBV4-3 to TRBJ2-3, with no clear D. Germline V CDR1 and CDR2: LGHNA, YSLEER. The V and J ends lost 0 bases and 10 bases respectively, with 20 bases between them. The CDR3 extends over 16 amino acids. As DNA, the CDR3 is TGCGCCAGCAGCCAAGATCCAAGGTTCAGCCATGGGGCGCAGTATTTT. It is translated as CASSQDPRFSHGAQYF.

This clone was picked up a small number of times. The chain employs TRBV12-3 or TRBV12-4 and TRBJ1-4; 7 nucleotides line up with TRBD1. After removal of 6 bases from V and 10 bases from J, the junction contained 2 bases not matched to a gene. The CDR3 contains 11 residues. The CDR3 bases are TGTGCCAGCAGCCAGGGGGTAAAACTGTTTTTT. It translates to CASSQGVKLFF.

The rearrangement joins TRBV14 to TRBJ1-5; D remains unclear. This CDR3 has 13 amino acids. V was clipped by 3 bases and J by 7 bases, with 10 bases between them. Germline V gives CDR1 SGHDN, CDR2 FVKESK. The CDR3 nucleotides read TGTGCCAGCAGCCAGACCGGCCGACAGCCCCAGCATTTT. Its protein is CASSQTGRQPQHF.

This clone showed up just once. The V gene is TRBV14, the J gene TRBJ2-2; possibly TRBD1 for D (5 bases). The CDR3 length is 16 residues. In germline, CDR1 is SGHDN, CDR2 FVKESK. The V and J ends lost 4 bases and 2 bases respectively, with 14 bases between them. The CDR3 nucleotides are TGTGCCAGCAGCCTCACATCAGGGATCAACACCGGGGAGCTGTTTTTT. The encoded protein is CASSLTSGINTGELFF.

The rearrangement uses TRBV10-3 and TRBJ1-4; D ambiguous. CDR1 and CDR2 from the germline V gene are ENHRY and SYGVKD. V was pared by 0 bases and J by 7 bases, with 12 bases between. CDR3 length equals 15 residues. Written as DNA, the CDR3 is TGTGCCATCAGTGAGTCGACGGGCAGATTTGAAAAACTGTTTTTT. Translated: CAISESTGRFEKLFF.

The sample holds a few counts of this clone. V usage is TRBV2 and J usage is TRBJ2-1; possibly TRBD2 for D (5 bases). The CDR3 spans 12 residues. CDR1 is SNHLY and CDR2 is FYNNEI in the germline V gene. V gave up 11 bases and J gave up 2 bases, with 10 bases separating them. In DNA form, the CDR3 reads TGTGCCGCGGCCGGGGCCTACAATGAGCAGTTCTTC. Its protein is CAAAGAYNEQFF.

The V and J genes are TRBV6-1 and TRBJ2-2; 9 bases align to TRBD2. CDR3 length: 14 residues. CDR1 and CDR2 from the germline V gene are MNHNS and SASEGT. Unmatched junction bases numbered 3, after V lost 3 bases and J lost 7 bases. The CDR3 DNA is TGTGCCAGCAGTGAGGTAGCGGGAGTCGGGGAGCTGTTTTTT. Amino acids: CASSEVAGVGELFF.

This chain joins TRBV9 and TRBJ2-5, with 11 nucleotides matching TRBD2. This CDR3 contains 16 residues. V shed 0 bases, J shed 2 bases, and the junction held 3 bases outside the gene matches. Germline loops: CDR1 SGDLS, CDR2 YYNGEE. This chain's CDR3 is CASSVGGLAVQETQYF. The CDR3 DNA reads TGTGCCAGCAGCGTAGGGGGACTAGCGGTTCAAGAGACCCAGTACTTC.

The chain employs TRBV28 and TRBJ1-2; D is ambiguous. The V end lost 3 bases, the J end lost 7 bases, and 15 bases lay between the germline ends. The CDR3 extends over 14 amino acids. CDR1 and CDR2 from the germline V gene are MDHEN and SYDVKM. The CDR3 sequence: CASSLADALRGYTF. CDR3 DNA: TGTGCCAGCAGTTTGGCCGATGCTCTCCGTGGCTACACCTTC.

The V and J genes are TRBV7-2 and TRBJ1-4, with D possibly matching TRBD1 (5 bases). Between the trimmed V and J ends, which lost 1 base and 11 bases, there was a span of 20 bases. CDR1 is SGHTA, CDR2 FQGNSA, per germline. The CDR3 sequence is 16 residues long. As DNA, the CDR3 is TGTGCCAGCAGCTTAGTCGGGGGGGGAGCGGGTGGCAAACTGTTTTTT. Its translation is CASSLVGGGAGGKLFF.

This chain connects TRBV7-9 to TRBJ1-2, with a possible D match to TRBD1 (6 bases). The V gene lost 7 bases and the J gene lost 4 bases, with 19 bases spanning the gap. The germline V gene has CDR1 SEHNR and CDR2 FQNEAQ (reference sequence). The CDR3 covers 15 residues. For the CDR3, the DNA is TGTGCCAGCACCCACCCTCAGGGGCTCCTCTATGGCTACACCTTC. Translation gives CASTHPQGLLYGYTF. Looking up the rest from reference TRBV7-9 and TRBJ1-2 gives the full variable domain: DTGVSQNPRHKITKRGQNVTFRCDPISEHNRLYWYRQTLGQGPEFLTYFQNEAQLEKSRLLSDRFSAERPKGSFSTLEIQRTEQGDSAMYLCASTHPQGLLYGYTFGSGTRLTVV.

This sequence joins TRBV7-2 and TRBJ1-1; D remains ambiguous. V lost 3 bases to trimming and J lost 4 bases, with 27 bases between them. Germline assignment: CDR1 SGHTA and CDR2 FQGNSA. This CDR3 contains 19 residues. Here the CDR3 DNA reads TGTGCCAGCAGCTTGATGATGGTTTCGGTAACCAGCTCGAGCACTGAAGCTTTCTTT. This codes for CASSLMMVSVTSSSTEAFF.

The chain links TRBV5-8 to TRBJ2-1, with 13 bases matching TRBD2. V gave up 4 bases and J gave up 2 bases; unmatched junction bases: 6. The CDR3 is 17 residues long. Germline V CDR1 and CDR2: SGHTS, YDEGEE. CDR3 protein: CASSLPGTSGAYNEQFF. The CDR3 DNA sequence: TGTGCCAGCAGCCTTCCGGGGACTAGCGGGGCCTACAATGAGCAGTTCTTC.